This T cell receptor (beta chain) was sequenced for a study of beta chain features in type 1 diabetes. Of the isolated RNA, all was reverse transcribed, and so the sequenced material was expressed TCRB transcripts. Some clones are missing from TCRdb's copy, which holds only in-frame ones; the method was immunoSEQ multiplex PCR. This table holds 450,000 to 550,000 clones, 25% to 35% found once. This clone was observed a handful of times. In germline, CDR1 is LGHNA, CDR2 YSLEER. The CDR3 is 16 residues long. The V end lost 5 bases, the J end lost 5 bases, and 18 bases lay between the germline ends. This receptor was taken from a man between 18 and 29 years old in good health. V is TRBV4-3 and J is TRBJ2-2; D possibly uses TRBD1 or TRBD2 (5 bases each). The sequenced sample consisted of naive CD4+ T cells from blood. The CDR3 here is CASSVNLGTATGELFF. The CDR3 DNA is TGCGCCAGCAGCGTCAACCTAGGGACGGCAACCGGGGAGCTGTTTTTT.